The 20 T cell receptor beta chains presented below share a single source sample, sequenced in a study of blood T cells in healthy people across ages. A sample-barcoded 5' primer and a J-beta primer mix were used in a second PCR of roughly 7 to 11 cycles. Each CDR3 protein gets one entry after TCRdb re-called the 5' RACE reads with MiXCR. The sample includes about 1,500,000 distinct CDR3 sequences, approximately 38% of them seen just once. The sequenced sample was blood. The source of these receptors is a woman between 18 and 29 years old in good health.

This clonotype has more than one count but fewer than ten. DNA of the CDR3: TGTGCCAGCAGGTCCGGGACTAGCGGGAGGGAGACCCAGTACTTC. Translation gives CASRSGTSGRETQYF. This sequence joins TRBV6-5 and TRBJ2-4; 15 bases are a match to TRBD2. The tail of the sequence fits TRBJ2-5 better, so the J call may be wrong. This CDR3 has 15 amino acids. Germline assignment: CDR1 MNHEY and CDR2 SVGAGI.

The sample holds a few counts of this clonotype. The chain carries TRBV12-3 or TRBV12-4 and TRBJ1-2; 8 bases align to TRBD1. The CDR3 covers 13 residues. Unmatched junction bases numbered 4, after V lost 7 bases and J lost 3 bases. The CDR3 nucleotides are TGTGCCAGCACCGGACAGGGCTACTATGGCTACACCTTC. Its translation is CASTGQGYYGYTF.

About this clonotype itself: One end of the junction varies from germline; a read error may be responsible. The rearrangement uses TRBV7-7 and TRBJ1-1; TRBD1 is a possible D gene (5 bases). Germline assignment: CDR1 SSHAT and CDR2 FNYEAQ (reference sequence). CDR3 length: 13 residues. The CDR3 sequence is CASSSGPWTEAFF. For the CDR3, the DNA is TGTGCTAGCAGCTCGGGACCTTGGACTGAAGCTTTCTTT.

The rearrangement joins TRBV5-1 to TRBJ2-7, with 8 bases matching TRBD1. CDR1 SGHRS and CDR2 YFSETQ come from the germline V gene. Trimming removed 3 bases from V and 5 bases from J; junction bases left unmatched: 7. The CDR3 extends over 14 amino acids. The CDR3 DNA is TGCGCCAGCAGCTCAAGACAGGGGTTAGACGAGCAGTACTTC. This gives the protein CASSSRQGLDEQYF. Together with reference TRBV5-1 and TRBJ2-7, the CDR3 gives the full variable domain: KAGVTQTPRYLIKTRGQQVTLSCSPISGHRSVSWYQQTPGQGLQFLFEYFSETQRNKGNFPGRFSGRQFSNSRSEMNVSTLELGDSALYLCASSSRQGLDEQYFGPGTRLTVT.

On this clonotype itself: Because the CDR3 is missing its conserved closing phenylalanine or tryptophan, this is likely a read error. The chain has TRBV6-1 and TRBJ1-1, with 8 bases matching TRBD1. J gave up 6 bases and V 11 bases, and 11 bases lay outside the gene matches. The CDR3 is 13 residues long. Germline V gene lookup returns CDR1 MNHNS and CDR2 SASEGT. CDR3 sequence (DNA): TGTGCCGGCAACCGGGACAGGAGCGCTGAAGCTTTCATT. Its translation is CAGNRDRSAEAFI.

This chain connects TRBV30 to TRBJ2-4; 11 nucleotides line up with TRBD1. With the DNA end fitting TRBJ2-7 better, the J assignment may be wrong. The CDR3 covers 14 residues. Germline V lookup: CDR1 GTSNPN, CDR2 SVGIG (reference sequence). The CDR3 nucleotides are TGTGCCTGGAGTAAGGGACAGGGGGTCTACGAGCAGTACTTC. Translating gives CAWSKGQGVYEQYF.

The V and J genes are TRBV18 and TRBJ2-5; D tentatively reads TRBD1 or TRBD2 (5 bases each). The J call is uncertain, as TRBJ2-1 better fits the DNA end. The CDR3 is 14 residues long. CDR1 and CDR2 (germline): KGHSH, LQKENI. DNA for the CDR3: TGTGCCAGCTCCCGAGGGGCAAACCAAGAGACCCAGTTCTTC. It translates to CASSRGANQETQFF.

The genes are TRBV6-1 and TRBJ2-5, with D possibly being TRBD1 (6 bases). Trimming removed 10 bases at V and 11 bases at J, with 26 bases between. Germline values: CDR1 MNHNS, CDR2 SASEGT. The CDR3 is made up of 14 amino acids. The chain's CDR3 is CAISGTSRYNEQYF. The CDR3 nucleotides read TGTGCCATCTCCGGGACAAGCAGATACAATGAGCAGTACTTC.

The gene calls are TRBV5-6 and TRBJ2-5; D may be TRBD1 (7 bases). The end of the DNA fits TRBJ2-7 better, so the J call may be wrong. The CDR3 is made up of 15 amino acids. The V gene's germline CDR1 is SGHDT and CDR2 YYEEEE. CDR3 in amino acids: CASRSAGQSSSEQYF. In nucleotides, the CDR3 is TGTGCCAGCAGGTCCGCGGGACAGTCGTCAAGCGAGCAGTACTTC.

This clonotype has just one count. The CDR3 DNA is TGTGCCTGGAGTCACGGAGGGGACAGCAAGCTCTGGTTCTTC. Encoded protein: CAWSHGGDSKLWFF. The chain joins TRBV30 to TRBJ2-1, with a tentative D call TRBD1 (7 bases). CDR3 length: 14 amino acids. The germline V and J ends were trimmed by 2 bases and 15 bases, with 23 bases remaining between them. Germline CDR1 GTSNPN, CDR2 SVGIG (reference sequence).

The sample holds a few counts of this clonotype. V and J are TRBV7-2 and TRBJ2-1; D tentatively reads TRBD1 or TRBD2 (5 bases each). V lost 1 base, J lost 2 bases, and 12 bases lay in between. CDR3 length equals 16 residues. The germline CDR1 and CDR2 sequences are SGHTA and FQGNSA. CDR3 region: CASSLVAPGPYNEQFF. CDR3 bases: TGTGCCAGCAGCTTAGTCGCCCCGGGACCCTACAATGAGCAGTTCTTC.

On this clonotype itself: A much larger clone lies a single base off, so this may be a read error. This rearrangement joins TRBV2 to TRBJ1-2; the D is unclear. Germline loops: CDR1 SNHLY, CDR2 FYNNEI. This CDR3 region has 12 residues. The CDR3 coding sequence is TGTGCCTGCAGTGAAACGGCAGTCGGCTACACCTTC. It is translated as CACSETAVGYTF.

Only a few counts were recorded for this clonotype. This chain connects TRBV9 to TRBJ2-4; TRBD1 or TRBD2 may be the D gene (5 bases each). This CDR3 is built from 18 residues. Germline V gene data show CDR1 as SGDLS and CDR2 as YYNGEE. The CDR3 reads CAAGGLPGTDLAKNIQYF. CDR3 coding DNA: TGTGCAGCTGGCGGACTTCCCGGGACGGATCTAGCCAAAAACATTCAGTACTTC.

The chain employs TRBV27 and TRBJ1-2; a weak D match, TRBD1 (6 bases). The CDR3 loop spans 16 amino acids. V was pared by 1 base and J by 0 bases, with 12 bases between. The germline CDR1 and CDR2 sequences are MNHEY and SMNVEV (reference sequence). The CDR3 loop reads CASSLYSGATNYGYTF. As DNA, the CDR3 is TGTGCCAGCAGTTTATACTCAGGGGCGACTAACTATGGCTACACCTTC.

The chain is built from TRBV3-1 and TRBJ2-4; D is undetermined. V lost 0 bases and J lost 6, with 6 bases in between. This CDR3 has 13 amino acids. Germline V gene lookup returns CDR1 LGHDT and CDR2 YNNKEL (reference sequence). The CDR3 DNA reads TGTGCCAGCAGCCAAGAATCGAGAAACATTCAGTACTTC. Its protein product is CASSQESRNIQYF.

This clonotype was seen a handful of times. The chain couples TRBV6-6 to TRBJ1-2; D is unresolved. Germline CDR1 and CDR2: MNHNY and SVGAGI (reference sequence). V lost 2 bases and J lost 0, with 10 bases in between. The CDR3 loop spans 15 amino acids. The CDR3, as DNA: TGTGCCAGCAGTTACGTCGGGGAAGCTAACTATGGCTACACCTTC. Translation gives CASSYVGEANYGYTF.

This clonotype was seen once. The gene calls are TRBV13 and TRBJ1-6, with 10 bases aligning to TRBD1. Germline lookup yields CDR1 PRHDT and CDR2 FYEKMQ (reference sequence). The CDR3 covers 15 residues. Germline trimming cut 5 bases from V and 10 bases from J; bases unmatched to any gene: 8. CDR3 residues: CASSPPRDRGSPLHF. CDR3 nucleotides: TGTGCCAGCAGCCCCCCTCGGGACAGGGGATCACCCCTCCACTTT.

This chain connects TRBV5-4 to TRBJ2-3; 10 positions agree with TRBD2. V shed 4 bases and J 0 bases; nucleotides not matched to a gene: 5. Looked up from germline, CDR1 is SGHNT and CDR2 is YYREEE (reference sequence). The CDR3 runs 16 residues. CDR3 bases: TGTGCCAGCAGCCGACCACTAGCGGGAAGCACAGATACGCAGTATTTT. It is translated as CASSRPLAGSTDTQYF. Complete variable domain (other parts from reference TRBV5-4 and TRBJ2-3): ETGVTQSPTHLIKTRGQQVTLRCSSQSGHNTVSWYQQALGQGPQFIFQYYREEENGRGNFPPRFSGLQFPNYSSELNVNALELDDSALYLCASSRPLAGSTDTQYFGPGTRLTVL.

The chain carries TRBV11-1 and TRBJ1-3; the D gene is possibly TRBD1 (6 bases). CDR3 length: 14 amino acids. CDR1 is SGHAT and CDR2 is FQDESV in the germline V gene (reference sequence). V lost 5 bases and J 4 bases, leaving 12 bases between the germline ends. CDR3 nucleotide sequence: TGTGCCAGCAGCGACACAGGGTCCGGAAACACCATATATTTT. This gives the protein CASSDTGSGNTIYF. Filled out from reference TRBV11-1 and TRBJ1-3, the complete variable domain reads EAEVAQSPRYKITEKSQAVAFWCDPISGHATLYWYRQILGQGPELLVQFQDESVVDDSQLPKDRFSAERLKGVDSTLKIQPAELGDSAMYLCASSDTGSGNTIYFGEGSWLTVV.

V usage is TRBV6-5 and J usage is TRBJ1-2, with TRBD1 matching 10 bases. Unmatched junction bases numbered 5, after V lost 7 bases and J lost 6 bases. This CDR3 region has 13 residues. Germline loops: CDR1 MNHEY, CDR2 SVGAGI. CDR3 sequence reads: CASTRQGANGYTF. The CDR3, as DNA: TGTGCCAGCACCCGACAGGGGGCTAATGGCTACACCTTC.